These 14 T cell receptor beta chains originate from one sample sequenced in a study of HIV-infected patients and healthy controls. Alpha and beta constant-region primers primed reverse transcription of approximately 460 ng RNA. Each of the alpha and beta chains got its own library through chain-specific third strand synthesis with indices. TCRdb independently ran MiXCR on the 5' RACE reads; one entry per CDR3 protein. This sample has around 11,000 distinct CDR3 sequences, with 8.5% to 12% found just once. All unsorted peripheral T cells were captured because whole blood was used without fractionation. The material was blood, obtained before antiretroviral therapy. These receptors all stem from an adult with HIV infection.

This clonotype was seen many times. The rearrangement joins TRBV4-2 to TRBJ2-1; 9 positions match TRBD2. The V segment lost 1 base and the J segment 7 bases; nucleotides outside the gene matches: 11. Germline CDR1 is LGHNA and CDR2 is YNFKEQ. The CDR3 sequence is 17 residues long. This chain's CDR3 is CASSQVSAGLAGNEQFF. The CDR3 DNA is TGTGCCAGCAGCCAAGTTTCCGCTGGGCTAGCGGGGAATGAGCAGTTCTTC.

A note on this clonotype: One end of the junction does not line up with germline, which may come from a read error. The chain uses TRBV28 and TRBJ2-6; 7 bases agree with TRBD2. Looked up from germline, CDR1 is MDHEN and CDR2 is SYDVKM. CDR3 size: 18 residues. The CDR3 here is CASSRRGNTAAGANVLTF. The CDR3 DNA sequence: TGTGCCAGCAGCAGGCGGGGGAATACAGCGGCTGGTGCCAACGTCCTGACTTTC.

A few counts support this clonotype. The chain uses TRBV5-1 and TRBJ2-1; 8 bases are shared with TRBD1. The CDR3 runs to 14 residues. With V trimmed by 3 bases and J by 4 bases, 3 bases remained unmatched. The V gene's germline CDR1 is SGHRS and CDR2 YFSETQ. This chain's CDR3 is CASSSGQEYNEQFF. DNA for the CDR3: TGCGCCAGCAGCTCGGGACAGGAGTACAATGAGCAGTTCTTC.

In its sample, this clonotype ranks as medium-sized. The chain recombines TRBV20-1 with TRBJ2-1; possible D gene TRBD2, 6 bases. V was pared by 3 bases and J by 0 bases, with 21 bases between. The CDR3 contains 18 residues. CDR1 and CDR2 from the germline V gene are DFQATT and SNEGSKA (reference sequence). CDR3 protein: CSASGLIGGTSSYNEQFF. CDR3 in DNA: TGCAGTGCTAGTGGACTCATTGGCGGGACGAGCTCCTACAATGAGCAGTTCTTC.

The gene calls are TRBV4-2 and TRBJ1-1, with a possible D match to TRBD1 (6 bases). CDR3 size: 14 residues. V shed 0 bases and J shed 4 bases, with 9 bases lying between them. Germline CDR1 LGHNA, CDR2 YNFKEQ. CDR3 coding DNA: TGTGCCAGCAGCCAAGAGGGAGGGGGCACTGAAGCTTTCTTT. The encoded protein is CASSQEGGGTEAFF.

This clonotype was observed a handful of times. The junction departs from germline at one end; a sequencing error may be responsible. V usage is TRBV20-1 and J usage is TRBJ2-5; no clear D gene. There are 13 residues in the CDR3. Germline V gives CDR1 DFQATT, CDR2 SNEGSKA (reference sequence). CDR3 amino acids: CSARGAFQETQYF. The CDR3 DNA reads as TGCAGTGCCAGAGGTGCTTTCCAAGAGACCCAGTACTTC.

Many counts were recorded for this clonotype. This chain joins TRBV7-2 and TRBJ2-1; tentatively, D is TRBD1 or TRBD2 (6 bases each). Trimming took 2 bases from V and 5 from J, leaving 16 bases between them. Germline V lookup: CDR1 SGHTA, CDR2 FQGNSA. This CDR3 contains 16 residues. CDR3 nucleotides: TGTGCCAGCAGCTTATTTAGTGGGGGGCAAGACAATGAGCAGTTCTTC. It is translated as CASSLFSGGQDNEQFF.

This clonotype showed up many times. The J gene is TRBJ1-1, the V gene TRBV6-2 or TRBV6-3, with D possibly matching TRBD1 (6 bases). This CDR3 is built from 13 residues. V was cut by 2 bases and J by 6 bases, with 10 bases left in between. Germline V CDR1 and CDR2: MNHEY, SVGEGT. The CDR3 coding sequence is TGTGCCAGCAGTTACGGGGGGCTGGCTGAAGCTTTCTTT. Its translation: CASSYGGLAEAFF.

This chain connects TRBV19 to TRBJ2-1, with D possibly being TRBD2 (6 bases). This CDR3 spans 13 amino acids. Germline V lookup: CDR1 LNHDA, CDR2 SQIVND (reference sequence). Trimming left V 1 base short and J 8 bases short, with 9 bases between. CDR3 sequence: CASSIVGGDEQFF. The DNA for the CDR3 is TGTGCCAGTAGTATAGTCGGGGGTGATGAGCAGTTCTTC.

This clonotype was detected ten times or more. CDR3 amino acids: CAISESMDRGHEQYF. CDR3 coding DNA: TGTGCCATCAGTGAGTCAATGGACAGGGGGCACGAGCAGTACTTC. The chain uses TRBV10-3 and TRBJ2-7, with 11 bases fitting TRBD1. With 0 bases clipped from V and 5 bases from J, the junction kept 3 bases outside the gene matches. From germline, CDR1 is ENHRY and CDR2 SYGVKD. This CDR3 is built from 15 residues.

Judged by abundance, this clonotype is medium-sized. This CDR3 is CASSFGDMTKNIQYF. The CDR3 DNA follows: TGTGCCAGCAGTTTCGGGGATATGACCAAAAACATTCAGTACTTC. The rearrangement uses TRBV12-3 or TRBV12-4 and TRBJ2-4, with D possibly being TRBD2 (5 bases). The CDR3 contains 15 residues. Trimming removed 3 bases at V and 2 bases at J, with 11 bases between.

This clonotype is deemed medium-sized. The chain combines TRBV6-4 with TRBJ2-3; 12 nucleotides align to TRBD2. Germline CDR1 and CDR2: MRHNA and SNTAGT. Germline trimming cut 2 bases from V and 0 bases from J; bases unmatched to any gene: 0. The CDR3 runs to 16 residues. The CDR3 region is CASSDGTSGSTDTQYF. For the CDR3, the DNA is TGTGCCAGCAGTGACGGGACTAGCGGGAGCACAGATACGCAGTATTTT.

This clonotype is judged medium-sized (0.01 to 0.1%). The chain uses TRBV4-2 and TRBJ2-7; D ambiguous. V was trimmed by 0 bases and J by 0 bases, leaving 9 bases between them. The germline V gene encodes CDR1 LGHNA and CDR2 YNFKEQ. CDR3 length: 15 amino acids. The CDR3 here is CASSQDKDYSYEQYF. The CDR3 DNA sequence: TGTGCCAGCAGCCAAGATAAGGATTACTCCTACGAGCAGTACTTC.

In this sample, this clonotype turned up many times. V gene TRBV28 combines with J gene TRBJ2-7; TRBD1 aligns across 12 bases. After removal of 5 bases from V and 3 bases from J, the junction contained 5 bases not matched to a gene. The CDR3 totals 15 residues. Looked up from germline, CDR1 is MDHEN and CDR2 is SYDVKM. CDR3 sequence: CASSTGTGGFYEQYF. In nucleotides, the CDR3 is TGTGCCAGCAGTACCGGGACAGGGGGCTTCTACGAGCAGTACTTC.